This T cell receptor (beta chain) was retrieved from a study of CD8 T cells in Susac syndrome. CD8+ and CD4+ T cells from blood underwent TCR beta sequencing. Both CD4+ and CD8+ T cells were negatively isolated, and TEMRA cells underwent FACS enrichment. Reverse transcription of about 0.45 to 1 ug RNA was carried out with random hexamers. The amplification used immunoSEQ multiplex PCR on TCR beta CDR3; it spanned 54 Vbeta and 13 Jbeta. TCRdb reprocessed the immunoSEQ multiplex PCR reads with MiXCR, giving one entry per CDR3 protein. The sample includes some 170,000 distinct CDR3 sequences, approximately 94% seen only once; the top ten take about 0.1%. V lost 1 base and J lost 0, with 10 bases in between. This CDR3 spans 15 amino acids. CDR1 SGHAT and CDR2 FQNNGV come from the germline V gene.

The sequenced sample consisted of CD4+ T cells from PBMCs. This clonotype originated in a human donor in good health. V usage is TRBV11-2 and J usage is TRBJ2-7; D unclear. The CDR3 sequence is CASSLVAGSSYEQYF. The CDR3 nucleotides read TGTGCCAGCAGCTTAGTGGCCGGTAGCTCCTACGAGCAGTACTTC.